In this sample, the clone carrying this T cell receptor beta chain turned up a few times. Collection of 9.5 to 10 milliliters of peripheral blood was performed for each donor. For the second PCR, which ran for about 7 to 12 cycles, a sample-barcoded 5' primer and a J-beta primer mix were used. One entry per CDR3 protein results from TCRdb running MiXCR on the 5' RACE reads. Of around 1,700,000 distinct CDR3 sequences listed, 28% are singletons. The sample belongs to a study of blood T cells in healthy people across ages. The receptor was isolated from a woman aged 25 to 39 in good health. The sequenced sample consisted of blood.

The CDR3 here is CALHGRTSTDTQYF. The CDR3 bases are TGTGCCCTTCACGGTCGGACTTCCACAGATACGCAGTATTTT. The V gene is TRBV7-9, the J gene TRBJ2-3; D possibly corresponds to TRBD2 (5 bases). The length of the CDR3 is 14 residues. Germline lookup yields CDR1 SEHNR and CDR2 FQNEAQ (reference sequence). Trimming cost V 11 bases and J 2 bases, with 17 bases left between them.